These 11 T cell receptor beta chains came from one sample sequenced in a study of cytomegalovirus exposure and HLA in healthy donors. Vbeta (60) and Jbeta (13) primers were used in the PCR. TCRdb's table, derived via immunoSEQ multiplex PCR, lists solely in-frame clones and lacks some. The sample holds 130,000 to 150,000 clones, more than 60% seen once. The material sequenced was PBMCs. These receptors were taken from a male donor in good health and CMV-seronegative.

In this sample, this clone turned up a few times. J is TRBJ1-1 and V is TRBV5-8; tentative D call: TRBD1 (6 bases). The germline V gene encodes CDR1 SGHTS and CDR2 YDEGEE. This CDR3 region has 14 residues. With 0 bases removed from V and 1 base from J, the gap between germline ends came to 7 bases. For the CDR3, the DNA is TGTGCCAGCAGCTTGGGGGGGCGGAACACTGAAGCTTTCTTT. Protein product: CASSLGGRNTEAFF.

The J gene is TRBJ2-7, the V gene TRBV13, with 11 bases aligning to TRBD2. The V and J ends lost 6 bases and 4 bases, in that order; junction bases with no gene match: 5. This CDR3 is 14 amino acids long. Germline assignment: CDR1 PRHDT and CDR2 FYEKMQ (reference sequence). The CDR3 DNA follows: TGTGCCAGCAGTTCAACTAGCGGGAGATACGAGCAGTACTTC. This sequence encodes CASSSTSGRYEQYF.

The chain couples TRBV6-1 to TRBJ2-3, with TRBD1 as a possible D gene (6 bases). Germline CDR1 and CDR2: MNHNS and SASEGT. This CDR3 has 11 amino acids. The V end was cut by 8 bases, the J end by 11 bases, with 14 bases between. As DNA, the CDR3 is TGTGCCAGCGTAATGGGACAAAAGCAGTATTTT. Its protein is CASVMGQKQYF.

CDR3 in amino acids: CASSVGLAGVDDYTGELFF. The CDR3 DNA reads TGTGCCAGCAGCGTCGGACTAGCGGGAGTTGATGACTACACCGGGGAGCTGTTTTTT. The V call is TRBV9, the J call TRBJ2-2; 13 nucleotides align to TRBD2. The V and J ends lost 2 bases and 3 bases, in that order; junction bases with no gene match: 10. Looked up from germline, CDR1 is SGDLS and CDR2 is YYNGEE. This CDR3 comprises 19 residues.

This clone showed up just a few times. The chain joins TRBV6-4 to TRBJ2-3; D gene uncertain. The CDR3 length is 16 residues. V was clipped by 2 bases and J by 0 bases, with 12 bases between them. CDR1 MRHNA and CDR2 SNTAGT come from the germline V gene. CDR3 DNA sequence: TGTGCCAGCAGTGACGAATCTGGCGGTAGCACAGATACGCAGTATTTT. Amino acid sequence: CASSDESGGSTDTQYF.

This sequence joins TRBV2 and TRBJ2-7; D unresolved. The CDR3 extends over 15 amino acids. V lost 2 bases and J 3 bases, leaving 14 bases between the germline ends. CDR1 and CDR2 (germline): SNHLY, FYNNEI. In nucleotides, the CDR3 is TGTGCCAGCAGTGAACGAATGACACTCTACTACGAGCAGTACTTC. It is translated as CASSERMTLYYEQYF.

V usage is TRBV19 and J usage is TRBJ1-2; 8 positions agree with TRBD1. The CDR3 runs to 15 residues. From germline, CDR1 is LNHDA and CDR2 SQIVND (reference sequence). The ends lost 7 bases at V and 4 bases at J; junction bases unmatched: 11. DNA of the CDR3: TGTGCCAGTAACCCCAAGGGCAGGGGGCTCTATGGCTACACCTTC. This codes for CASNPKGRGLYGYTF. Variable domain in full (rest from reference TRBV19 and TRBJ1-2): DGGITQSPKYLFRKEGQNVTLSCEQNLNHDAMYWYRQDPGQGLRLIYYSQIVNDFQKGDIAEGYSVSREKKESFPLTVTSAQKNPTAFYLCASNPKGRGLYGYTFGSGTRLTVV.

The V call is TRBV5-1, the J call TRBJ1-6; no reliable D call. The CDR3 has 14 amino acids. Trimming stripped 0 bases from V and 7 bases from J, with 8 bases between. Per the germline V gene, CDR1 is SGHRS and CDR2 is YFSETQ. The CDR3 nucleotides are TGCGCCAGCAGCTTGGGTTCCGGGAATTCACCCCTCCACTTT. It yields the protein CASSLGSGNSPLHF. The full variable domain, with the rest looked up from reference TRBV5-1 and TRBJ1-6, is KAGVTQTPRYLIKTRGQQVTLSCSPISGHRSVSWYQQTPGQGLQFLFEYFSETQRNKGNFPGRFSGRQFSNSRSEMNVSTLELGDSALYLCASSLGSGNSPLHFGNGTRLTVT.

V usage is TRBV10-3 and J usage is TRBJ1-1; 9 bases are shared with TRBD1. V shed 7 bases, J shed 7 bases, and the junction held 10 bases outside the gene matches. The CDR3 length is 14 residues. Germline V gene lookup returns CDR1 ENHRY and CDR2 SYGVKD. In DNA form, the CDR3 reads TGTGCCATCAAGTTACAGGGGGCGAAAGATGAAGCTTTCTTT. Residues: CAIKLQGAKDEAFF.

The chain combines TRBV5-6 with TRBJ2-5; 8 bases are shared with TRBD1. In germline, CDR1 is SGHDT, CDR2 YYEEEE. The V and J ends lost 4 bases and 5 bases, in that order; junction bases with no gene match: 4. This CDR3 spans 13 amino acids. The CDR3 region has the DNA TGTGCCAGCAGCCGGACAGGGAACGAGACCCAGTACTTC. This encodes CASSRTGNETQYF.

The J gene is TRBJ2-3, the V gene TRBV2; unclear D gene. Germline CDR1 SNHLY, CDR2 FYNNEI. V was trimmed by 7 bases and J by 2 bases, leaving 7 bases between them. The CDR3 sequence is 12 residues long. CDR3 loop: CASNYFTDTQYF. CDR3 nucleotide sequence: TGTGCCAGCAACTATTTCACAGATACGCAGTATTTT.